This T cell receptor beta chain is drawn from a study of blood T cell repertoires in COVID-19. Study overall: Sites in the United States, Italy and Spain provided acute and convalescent COVID-19 samples.

Germline-derived CDR1 and CDR2 are SGHTS and YDEGEE. The CDR3 covers 13 residues. Trimming took off 4 bases at V and 9 bases at J, with 14 bases between the two ends. Authors' processing steps: Using reference gene primer amplification, nucleated cell counts were estimated. Clones were sequenced by immunoSEQ multiplex PCR, and TCRdb holds only the in-frame ones, with some missing. The DNA gave D and trimming, while V, J and clone size come from that table. The sample contains roughly 340,000 clones, roughly 90% of which appear only once. During active infection, Seattle patients enrolled and were then monitored through disease.

The chain has TRBV5-8 and TRBJ1-5; D gene unclear. The source material was peripheral blood. The receptor's source is a woman between 25 and 40 years old with COVID-19, enrolled during active disease. The CDR3 loop is CASSRTSRLPQHF. As DNA, the CDR3 is TGTGCCAGCAGCAGGACTAGTAGGCTGCCCCAGCATTTT.